This record looks at one T cell receptor (beta chain) sequence and its context. This record comes from a study of blood T cell repertoires in COVID-19. The J segment lost 7 bases and the V segment lost 4 bases, leaving 2 bases of the junction unmatched. Germline V gives CDR1 KGHDR, CDR2 SFDVKD. The CDR3 consists of 15 residues. Measured with immunoSEQ multiplex PCR; TCRdb has only the in-frame clones, and not every one. The sample consists of about 380,000 clones, 70% to 90% of them appearing once. Cohort 3 recovery required two negative PCRs, clearance, or symptom resolution. This TCR came from a man between 25 and 39 years old who had recovered from COVID-19. Material for sequencing was PBMCs or T cells enriched from blood (not recorded which). The chain uses TRBV24-1 and TRBJ2-3; 15 nucleotides agree with TRBD2. Here the CDR3 DNA reads TGTGCCACCAGTGACGGACTAGCGGGAGGGTATACGCAGTATTTT. Protein product: CATSDGLAGGYTQYF.